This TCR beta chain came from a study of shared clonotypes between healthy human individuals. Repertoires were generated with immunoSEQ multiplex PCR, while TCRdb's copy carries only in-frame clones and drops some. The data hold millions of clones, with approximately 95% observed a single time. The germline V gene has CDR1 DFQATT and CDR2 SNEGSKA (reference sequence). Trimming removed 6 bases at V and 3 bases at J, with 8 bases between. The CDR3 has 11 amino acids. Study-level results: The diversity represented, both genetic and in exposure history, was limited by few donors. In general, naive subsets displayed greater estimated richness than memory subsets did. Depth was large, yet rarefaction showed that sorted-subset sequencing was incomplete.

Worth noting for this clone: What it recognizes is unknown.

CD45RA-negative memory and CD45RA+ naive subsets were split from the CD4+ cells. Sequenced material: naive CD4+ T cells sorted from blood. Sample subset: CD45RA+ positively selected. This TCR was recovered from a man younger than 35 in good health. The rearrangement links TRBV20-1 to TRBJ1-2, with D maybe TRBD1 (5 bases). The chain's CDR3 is CSATRDYGYTF. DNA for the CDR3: TGCAGTGCAACCAGGGACTATGGCTACACCTTC.